This TCR beta chain was recovered during a study of blood T cell repertoires in COVID-19. Study at large: The cDNA or gDNA used as material had been derived from T cells, B-cell-depleted T cells, or PBMCs.

Individuals aged about 18 to 100 years were recruited from fewer than 25 US areas. Participant-given clinical history determined each cohort assignment. Libraries were prepared by immunoSEQ multiplex PCR; TCRdb keeps only in-frame clonotypes and omits some of them. The sample has hundreds of thousands of clones; roughly 90% are singletons. The sequence was obtained from a man in his sixties who had recovered from COVID-19. What was sequenced was PBMCs or T cells enriched from blood (not recorded which).

CDR3 region: CASSYRTGELNNEQFF. CDR3 coding DNA: TGTGCCAGCAGTTACCGGACAGGGGAGCTGAACAATGAGCAGTTCTTC. The chain uses TRBV6-5 and TRBJ2-1; 9 bases fit TRBD1. V was pared by 2 bases and J by 5 bases, with 7 bases of the junction left unmatched. This CDR3 comprises 16 residues. Germline V CDR1 and CDR2: MNHEY, SVGAGI.